Listed here are 20 T cell receptor beta chains from one sample, sequenced in a study of Ad26.COV2.S vaccination and SARS-CoV-2 variants. The treatment denotes: roughly 20 received Ad26.COV2.S at low or high dose, single or two shots; about 5 received placebo; per-sample allocation not given. Vaccine and placebo recipients were sampled on day 63 after the first injection. Assay: immunoSEQ multiplex PCR; the TCRdb copy retains only in-frame clones and omits some. The profile covers some 340,000 clones, with roughly 86% appearing a single time and approximately 1.9% taken by the ten largest. The specimen comprised peripheral blood, sampled in a trial of Ad26.COV2.S vaccine versus placebo. Receptors were obtained from a person aged 18-60 years who received the Ad26.COV2.S COVID-19 vaccine or a placebo.

CDR3 amino acids: CAWKGTGNQPQHF. The CDR3 DNA reads as TGTGCCTGGAAAGGGACAGGCAATCAGCCCCAGCATTTT. The V and J genes are TRBV30 and TRBJ1-5; 7 bases fit TRBD1. Trimming took 4 bases from V and 2 from J; bases not matched to a gene: 2. The germline gives CDR1 GTSNPN, CDR2 SVGIG (reference sequence). The CDR3 consists of 13 residues.

This chain connects TRBV13 to TRBJ2-7; TRBD2 matches at 9 bases. With 5 bases clipped from V and 5 bases from J, the junction kept 7 bases outside the gene matches. This CDR3 is 14 amino acids long. Germline V CDR1 and CDR2: PRHDT, FYEKMQ (reference sequence). The chain's CDR3 is CASSQGLASNEQYF. CDR3 bases: TGTGCCAGCAGCCAGGGACTAGCTTCCAACGAGCAGTACTTC.

This chain joins TRBV19 and TRBJ2-7; TRBD2 matches at 11 bases. The germline gives CDR1 LNHDA, CDR2 SQIVND (reference sequence). CDR3 length: 15 residues. The ends lost 5 bases at V and 4 bases at J; junction bases unmatched: 7. The CDR3 here is CASSFLAGGAYEQYF. The CDR3, as DNA: TGTGCCAGTAGTTTTTTAGCGGGGGGGGCGTACGAGCAGTACTTC.

The chain uses TRBV28 and TRBJ2-5; D unclear. Trimming removed 4 bases at V and 2 bases at J, with 11 bases between. The CDR3 totals 14 residues. Germline-derived CDR1 and CDR2 are MDHEN and SYDVKM. DNA of the CDR3: TGTGCCAGCAGTTCTAAAAGCGCACAAGAGACCCAGTACTTC. Its translation: CASSSKSAQETQYF. Variable domain in full (rest from reference TRBV28 and TRBJ2-5): DVKVTQSSRYLVKRTGEKVFLECVQDMDHENMFWYRQDPGLGLRLIYFSYDVKMKEKGDIPEGYSVSREKKERFSLILESASTNQTSMYLCASSSKSAQETQYFGPGTRLLVL.

The rearrangement uses TRBV6-1 and TRBJ1-2; D might be TRBD1 (5 bases). This CDR3 is 14 amino acids long. Trimming removed 1 base from V and 10 bases from J, with 16 bases in between. CDR1 is MNHNS and CDR2 is SASEGT in the germline V gene. The CDR3 is CASSEGGLPLVYTF. Written as DNA, the CDR3 is TGTGCCAGCAGTGAAGGGGGACTGCCTCTGGTCTACACCTTC.

The V and J genes are TRBV18 and TRBJ2-1; D possibly matches TRBD1 or TRBD2 (5 bases each). Germline V gene sequence: CDR1 KGHSH, CDR2 LQKENI. The CDR3 covers 15 residues. V lost 3 bases and J 8 bases, leaving 17 bases between the germline ends. CDR3 DNA: TGTGCCAGCTCACCCTCTGCCGGGACCAGGGATGAGCAGTTCTTC. Protein sequence: CASSPSAGTRDEQFF.

The chain carries TRBV3-1 (or the pseudogene TRBV3-2) and TRBJ1-2, with 10 bases lining up with TRBD1. The CDR3 covers 16 residues. The V gene end was trimmed by 0 bases and the J gene end by 6 bases; junction bases not matched to a gene: 7. From germline, CDR1 is LGHDT and CDR2 YNNKEL (reference sequence). Here the CDR3 reads CASSQDKRTGGHGYTF. The CDR3 bases are TGTGCCAGCAGCCAAGACAAAAGGACAGGGGGGCATGGCTACACCTTC.

This rearrangement joins TRBV30 to TRBJ1-2; no clear D. Germline V gene lookup returns CDR1 GTSNPN and CDR2 SVGIG (reference sequence). The CDR3 has 11 residues. V lost 7 bases and J lost 2, with 8 bases in between. CDR3 nucleotides: TGTGCCTCAGGTTTAAACTATGGCTACACCTTC. Translating it yields CASGLNYGYTF.

The J gene is TRBJ2-5, the V gene TRBV6-2 or TRBV6-3, with D perhaps matching TRBD2 (5 bases). The CDR3 spans 17 residues. Germline lookup yields CDR1 MNHEY and CDR2 SVGEGT. The V gene lost 3 bases and the J gene lost 2 bases, with 19 bases spanning the gap. CDR3 nucleotides: TGTGCCAGCAGTTATGGGCACAGCGGTTACAAACAAGAGACCCAGTACTTC. It yields the protein CASSYGHSGYKQETQYF.

This clone was picked up one time. The rearrangement links TRBV7-9 to TRBJ1-3; D may be TRBD1 (6 bases). Trimming left V 4 bases short and J 4 bases short, with 17 bases between. Germline V gene lookup returns CDR1 SEHNR and CDR2 FQNEAQ (reference sequence). This CDR3 spans 16 amino acids. In nucleotides, the CDR3 is TGTGCCAGCAGCTCTCTCCTAACAGGGTCCGGAAACACCATATATTTT. The encoded protein is CASSSLLTGSGNTIYF.

The chain recombines TRBV15 with TRBJ1-4, with 8 bases matching TRBD1. CDR1 and CDR2 (germline): LNHNV, YYDKDF (reference sequence). The CDR3 loop spans 15 amino acids. The ends lost 0 bases at V and 7 bases at J; junction bases unmatched: 4. CDR3 in DNA: TGTGCCACCAGCAGAGATGGTGACAGGGGTGAAAAACTGTTTTTT. Its protein is CATSRDGDRGEKLFF.

About this clone itself: The sample holds other DNA sequences that translate to the same CDR3. The gene calls are TRBV11-2 and TRBJ1-2; D is unclear. Trimming shortened V by 3 bases and J by 2 bases, and 4 bases separated the two germline ends. Germline values: CDR1 SGHAT, CDR2 FQNNGV. CDR3 size: 12 residues. The CDR3 protein is CASSFRNYGYTF. As DNA, the CDR3 is TGTGCCAGCAGCTTCAGAAACTATGGCTACACCTTC.

The chain employs TRBV2 and TRBJ2-5; D is perhaps TRBD2 (5 bases). V was shortened by 5 bases and J by 5 bases, with 24 bases between the two germline ends. Germline V gene lookup returns CDR1 SNHLY and CDR2 FYNNEI. CDR3 length equals 17 residues. The CDR3 is CASSPREARRFGETQYF. CDR3 sequence (DNA): TGTGCCAGCAGTCCGAGGGAAGCTAGGCGCTTCGGGGAGACCCAGTACTTC.

The V gene is TRBV7-2, the J gene TRBJ1-1; D is perhaps TRBD1 (6 bases). V was shortened by 6 bases and J by 4 bases, with 12 bases between the two germline ends. Germline V gene data show CDR1 as SGHTA and CDR2 as FQGNSA. The CDR3 is 13 residues long. The CDR3 sequence: CASSFGTTTEAFF. The CDR3 nucleotides read TGTGCCAGCAGTTTCGGGACAACCACTGAAGCTTTCTTT.

This chain joins TRBV15 and TRBJ2-7; 7 bases map to TRBD1. CDR3 length: 14 amino acids. V shed 3 bases, J shed 7 bases, and the junction held 9 bases outside the gene matches. The V gene's germline CDR1 is LNHNV and CDR2 YYDKDF (reference sequence). CDR3 protein: CATSRDTGVGEQYF. CDR3 nucleotides: TGTGCCACCAGCAGGGATACAGGGGTGGGGGAGCAGTACTTC.

The chain uses TRBV4-3 and TRBJ2-1, with D perhaps being TRBD1 or TRBD2 (6 bases each). Germline CDR1 reads LGHNA; CDR2 reads YSLEER. The V end lost 3 bases, the J end lost 3 bases, and 12 bases lay between the germline ends. The CDR3 spans 15 residues. CDR3 protein: CASSQSGAFYNEQFF. CDR3 nucleotide sequence: TGCGCCAGCAGCCAGTCGGGGGCTTTCTACAATGAGCAGTTCTTC.

Notes on this clone: This sample includes further DNA sequences coding for the same CDR3. The genes are TRBV7-2 and TRBJ1-2; weak D call: TRBD1 (6 bases). Germline V CDR1 and CDR2: SGHTA, FQGNSA. The CDR3 runs 13 residues. V lost 4 bases to trimming and J lost 4 bases, with 10 bases between them. CDR3 in amino acids: CASSSGQGYGYTF. CDR3 sequence (DNA): TGTGCCAGCAGCTCGGGACAAGGCTATGGCTACACCTTC.

This clone was counted once. DNA for the CDR3: TGCGCCAGCAGCGGAGGACAGGGCAATTCACCCCTCCACTTT. It specifies CASSGGQGNSPLHF. The rearrangement uses TRBV5-1 and TRBJ1-6, with 8 bases identical to TRBD1. The length of the CDR3 is 14 residues. J gave up 7 bases and V 4 bases, and 4 bases lay outside the gene matches. Germline V CDR1 and CDR2: SGHRS, YFSETQ. The whole variable domain, remainder taken from reference TRBV5-1 and TRBJ1-6, is KAGVTQTPRYLIKTRGQQVTLSCSPISGHRSVSWYQQTPGQGLQFLFEYFSETQRNKGNFPGRFSGRQFSNSRSEMNVSTLELGDSALYLCASSGGQGNSPLHFGNGTRLTVT.

The V call is TRBV5-1, the J call TRBJ2-2, with TRBD2 matching over 7 bases. The CDR3 totals 15 residues. Germline loops: CDR1 SGHRS, CDR2 YFSETQ. V dropped 6 bases and J dropped 5; count of bases not matched to a gene: 10. The CDR3 reads CASTSGTTRTGELFF. The CDR3 DNA reads as TGCGCCAGCACGTCTGGGACTACGAGGACCGGGGAGCTGTTTTTT.

The chain joins TRBV18 to TRBJ1-1; tentatively, D is TRBD1 (6 bases). Trimming cost V 4 bases and J 6 bases, with 12 bases left between them. The CDR3 consists of 13 residues. Germline V gene data show CDR1 as KGHSH and CDR2 as LQKENI. This CDR3 is CASSLEPGAEAFF. In DNA, the CDR3 is TGTGCCAGCTCACTGGAACCAGGGGCTGAAGCTTTCTTT. The whole variable domain, filled in from reference TRBV18 and TRBJ1-1, reads NAGVMQNPRHLVRRRGQEARLRCSPMKGHSHVYWYRQLPEEGLKFMVYLQKENIIDESGMPKERFSAEFPKEGPSILRIQQVVRGDSAAYFCASSLEPGAEAFFGQGTRLTVV.